This TCR beta chain was captured by sequencing in a study of T cell changes during pregnancy in multiple sclerosis. There are 12 residues in the CDR3. V shed 6 bases, J shed 5 bases, and the junction held 3 bases outside the gene matches. Looked up from germline, CDR1 is SNHLY and CDR2 is FYNNEI. Clones were read by immunoSEQ multiplex PCR, and TCRdb kept only the in-frame ones, dropping some. This repertoire shows under 120,000 clones, roughly nine tenths found once; its top ten account for 3% to 3.5%. This TCR came from a female donor with multiple sclerosis, enrolled in a pregnancy study. The chain employs TRBV2 and TRBJ2-5, with 7 bases fitting TRBD1. Material: peripheral blood, obtained after pregnancy. CDR3 sequence: CASRGDSETQYF. As DNA, the CDR3 is TGTGCCAGCAGGGGGGACAGCGAGACCCAGTACTTC.